The 21 T cell receptor beta chains below all came from one sample that was sequenced in a study of T cells in Graves' hyperthyroidism and ophthalmopathy. Amplified regions were TCR beta CDR3 sequences from RNA transcripts. Researchers ran a first-round RT-PCR on the TCR CDR3 using the HTBI primer set. TCRdb reprocessed the multiplex PCR reads with MiXCR, giving one entry per CDR3 protein. The sample lists 490,000 or so distinct CDR3 sequences, roughly 22% occurring once. The specimen sequenced was blood. The receptor set was obtained from a woman aged 70-85 years with Graves' ophthalmopathy.

This chain links TRBV7-2 with TRBJ2-1, with D perhaps given as TRBD1 or TRBD2 (6 bases each). CDR1 is SGHTA and CDR2 is FQGNSA in the germline V gene. Deletions cut 5 bases from V and 0 bases from J, with 17 bases between. CDR3 length equals 17 residues. The CDR3 here is CASSPGVSGASYNEQFF. CDR3 DNA: TGTGCCAGCAGCCCAGGGGTTAGCGGAGCCTCCTACAATGAGCAGTTCTTC.

This clonotype was counted only a few times. V and J are TRBV11-1 and TRBJ2-7, with D perhaps TRBD2 (5 bases). CDR3 length equals 15 residues. Deletions cut 2 bases from V and 3 bases from J, with 14 bases between. The germline CDR1 and CDR2 sequences are SGHAT and FQDESV (reference sequence). This chain's CDR3 is CASSLSLANIYEQYF. The DNA for the CDR3 is TGTGCCAGCAGCTTATCCCTAGCCAATATCTACGAGCAGTACTTC.

This clonotype was counted many times. The chain has TRBV12-3 or TRBV12-4 and TRBJ2-5; D remains unclear. V gave up 6 bases and J gave up 0 bases, with 20 bases separating them. This CDR3 has 17 amino acids. The DNA of the CDR3 is TGTGCCAGCAGCCCCCTTTTGGTGTTTTCGGACCAAGAGACCCAGTACTTC. Translated, it gives CASSPLLVFSDQETQYF.

The chain employs TRBV19 and TRBJ2-3, with 9 bases that match TRBD2. V lost 4 bases to trimming and J lost 3 bases; unmatched junction nucleotides: 5. CDR3 length equals 15 residues. Per germline, CDR1 LNHDA and CDR2 SQIVND (reference sequence). CDR3 loop: CASSNSSGSTDTQYF. For the CDR3, the DNA is TGTGCCAGTAGTAATAGTAGCGGGAGTACAGATACGCAGTATTTT. Combining the CDR3 with reference TRBV19 and TRBJ2-3 gives the whole variable domain DGGITQSPKYLFRKEGQNVTLSCEQNLNHDAMYWYRQDPGQGLRLIYYSQIVNDFQKGDIAEGYSVSREKKESFPLTVTSAQKNPTAFYLCASSNSSGSTDTQYFGPGTRLTVL.

This clonotype was detected ten times or more. This chain joins TRBV12-3 or TRBV12-4 and TRBJ2-3, with D maybe TRBD2 (5 bases). V was shortened by 3 bases and J by 1 base, with 11 bases between the two germline ends. This CDR3 has 15 amino acids. CDR3 coding DNA: TGTGCCAGCAGTTTGTTACTGGGAGGCACAGATACGCAGTATTTT. The encoded protein is CASSLLLGGTDTQYF.

The chain is built from TRBV5-1 and TRBJ1-4, with TRBD1 matching over 10 bases. CDR1 is SGHRS and CDR2 is YFSETQ in the germline V gene. The CDR3 runs 15 residues. Trimming cost V 3 bases and J 2 bases; bases outside gene matches: 1. The CDR3 is CASSWGQGTNEKLFF. DNA for the CDR3: TGCGCCAGCAGCTGGGGACAGGGGACTAATGAAAAACTGTTTTTT. Full variable domain (missing parts from reference TRBV5-1 and TRBJ1-4): KAGVTQTPRYLIKTRGQQVTLSCSPISGHRSVSWYQQTPGQGLQFLFEYFSETQRNKGNFPGRFSGRQFSNSRSEMNVSTLELGDSALYLCASSWGQGTNEKLFFGSGTQLSVL.

CDR3 in DNA: TGTGCCAGCAGTCTCAGATGGGCAGGGAATGAAAAACTGTTTTTT. It translates to CASSLRWAGNEKLFF. The chain combines TRBV6-1 with TRBJ1-4; possibly TRBD1 for D (5 bases). The V end was cut by 5 bases, the J end by 5 bases, with 15 bases between. The CDR3 runs 15 residues. Per the germline V gene, CDR1 is MNHNS and CDR2 is SASEGT.

The J gene is TRBJ2-1, the V gene TRBV12-5; D is undetermined. V lost 4 bases and J lost 0, with 10 bases in between. This CDR3 is 15 amino acids long. Germline V gene sequence: CDR1 LGHNT, CDR2 FRNRAP. The CDR3 spells CASGSPRASYNEQFF. The CDR3 DNA sequence: TGTGCTAGTGGTTCCCCCCGGGCCTCCTACAATGAGCAGTTCTTC.

This clonotype was seen a few times. CDR3 sequence (DNA): TGCAGTGCTAGAGAAGGCGGGAGGGCCTACAATGAGCAGTTCTTC. Its translation is CSAREGGRAYNEQFF. V and J are TRBV20-1 and TRBJ2-1, with 9 bases aligning to TRBD2. The CDR3 has 15 residues. With V trimmed by 0 bases and J by 2 bases, 2 bases remained unmatched. CDR1 DFQATT and CDR2 SNEGSKA come from the germline V gene (reference sequence).

The rearrangement joins TRBV20-1 to TRBJ2-3; D may be TRBD1 or TRBD2 (5 bases each). The CDR3 is made up of 14 amino acids. Trimming stripped 3 bases from V and 6 bases from J, with 16 bases between. Per the germline V gene, CDR1 is DFQATT and CDR2 is SNEGSKA (reference sequence). Here the CDR3 reads CSASGAPSQDTQYF. The CDR3 DNA reads as TGCAGTGCTAGTGGGGCCCCTAGCCAGGATACGCAGTATTTT.

The chain links TRBV25-1 to TRBJ2-1; D is perhaps TRBD1 or TRBD2 (6 bases each). The V gene lost 10 bases and the J gene lost 7 bases, with 26 bases spanning the gap. Germline assignment: CDR1 MGHDK and CDR2 SYGVNS. CDR3 length: 16 residues. The CDR3 loop is CATTPFEPGEDNEQFF. CDR3 coding DNA: TGTGCCACCACTCCCTTTGAGCCAGGGGAGGATAATGAGCAGTTCTTC.

The V gene is TRBV7-3, the J gene TRBJ1-2; D uncertain. The V end lost 8 bases, the J end lost 8 bases, and 21 bases lay between the germline ends. Germline V gene sequence: CDR1 SGHTA, CDR2 FQGTGA. The CDR3 spans 14 residues. In DNA, the CDR3 is TGTGCCAGCGCCAAGGACTCGAGGATTGGGGGCTACACCTTC. Translated, it gives CASAKDSRIGGYTF. The full variable domain, in which reference TRBV7-3 and TRBJ1-2 provide the parts outside the CDR3, is GAGVSQTPSNKVTEKGKYVELRCDPISGHTALYWYRQSLGQGPEFLIYFQGTGAADDSGLPNDRFFAVRPEGSVSTLKIQRTERGDSAVYLCASAKDSRIGGYTFGSGTRLTVV.

This clonotype was counted ten times or more. The chain recombines TRBV20-1 with TRBJ1-1, with 7 positions matching TRBD1. Losses at the gene ends were 6 bases for V and 0 bases for J; bases not matched to a gene: 4. From germline, CDR1 is DFQATT and CDR2 SNEGSKA (reference sequence). The CDR3 contains 13 residues. CDR3 region: CSAETGMNTEAFF. The CDR3 DNA sequence: TGCAGTGCCGAGACAGGGATGAACACTGAAGCTTTCTTT.

The V and J genes are TRBV6-5 and TRBJ1-4, with 9 nucleotides matching TRBD1. The CDR3 is 17 residues long. Germline CDR1 and CDR2: MNHEY and SVGAGI. After removal of 4 bases from V and 6 bases from J, the junction contained 12 bases not matched to a gene. The CDR3 protein is CASSFPRTGERDEKLFF. CDR3 sequence (DNA): TGTGCCAGCAGTTTTCCTAGGACAGGGGAGAGGGATGAAAAACTGTTTTTT.

The chain is built from TRBV5-1 and TRBJ2-7; D possibly corresponds to TRBD2 (5 bases). The V gene lost 3 bases and the J gene lost 5 bases, with 15 bases spanning the gap. The CDR3 spans 14 residues. CDR1 SGHRS and CDR2 YFSETQ come from the germline V gene. The CDR3 DNA sequence: TGCGCCAGCAGCTACGGACTGATTCCTGACGAGCAGTACTTC. The encoded protein is CASSYGLIPDEQYF. Full variable domain (remainder filled in from reference TRBV5-1 and TRBJ2-7): KAGVTQTPRYLIKTRGQQVTLSCSPISGHRSVSWYQQTPGQGLQFLFEYFSETQRNKGNFPGRFSGRQFSNSRSEMNVSTLELGDSALYLCASSYGLIPDEQYFGPGTRLTVT.

This clonotype was recorded a few times. The chain uses TRBV29-1 and TRBJ2-3, with a possible D match to TRBD2 (6 bases). From germline, CDR1 is SQVTM and CDR2 ANQGSEA. This CDR3 has 11 amino acids. V lost 7 bases, J lost 6 bases, and 11 bases lay in between. The CDR3 sequence: CSGLSGDTQYF. The CDR3 nucleotides are TGCAGCGGCCTTAGCGGCGATACGCAGTATTTT.

This clonotype turned up a few times. J is TRBJ1-2 and V is TRBV12-3 or TRBV12-4; D may be TRBD1 (5 bases). Between the trimmed V and J ends, which lost 5 bases and 1 base, there was a span of 20 bases. The CDR3 extends over 17 amino acids. The CDR3 is CASSRIMGRGFNYGYTF. In DNA form, the CDR3 reads TGTGCCAGCAGTCGAATTATGGGACGAGGGTTTAACTATGGCTACACCTTC.

The CDR3 is CASSIQGGNQPQHF. The CDR3 bases are TGTGCCAGTAGTATACAAGGAGGCAATCAGCCCCAGCATTTT. The chain carries TRBV19 and TRBJ1-5; no firm D call. This CDR3 has 14 residues. V lost 2 bases and J lost 2, with 7 bases in between. CDR1 is LNHDA and CDR2 is SQIVND in the germline V gene (reference sequence).

On this clonotype: One end of the junction does not line up with germline, which may come from a read error. V and J are TRBV11-2 and TRBJ2-3, with D possibly being TRBD2 (6 bases). CDR3 length: 16 residues. Germline-derived CDR1 and CDR2 are SGHAT and FQNNGV. DNA for the CDR3: TGCGCCAGCTCCCCAGGGCCAGCGGAGGGAGAAGATACGCAGTATTTT. Its translation: CASSPGPAEGEDTQYF.

The chain is built from TRBV11-2 and TRBJ2-2; the match to TRBD1 covers 7 bases. The trim removed 4 bases at V and 3 bases at J, leaving 2 bases unmatched. The CDR3 is 14 amino acids. CDR1 and CDR2 from the germline V gene are SGHAT and FQNNGV. The CDR3 here is CASSYDRDTGELFF. CDR3 nucleotide sequence: TGTGCCAGCAGCTACGACAGGGACACCGGGGAGCTGTTTTTT.

The chain is built from TRBV28 and TRBJ2-7; D is possibly TRBD1 (6 bases). The germline V gene has CDR1 MDHEN and CDR2 SYDVKM. The CDR3 is made up of 14 amino acids. Trimming took 2 bases from V and 5 from J, leaving 13 bases between them. CDR3 nucleotides: TGTGCCAGCAGTTTAAGTCAGGGGCTCCACGAGCAGTACTTC. Translating gives CASSLSQGLHEQYF. The full variable domain, completed using reference TRBV28 and TRBJ2-7, is DVKVTQSSRYLVKRTGEKVFLECVQDMDHENMFWYRQDPGLGLRLIYFSYDVKMKEKGDIPEGYSVSREKKERFSLILESASTNQTSMYLCASSLSQGLHEQYFGPGTRLTVT.